A selection of T cell receptor beta chains follows, all from one sample in a study of breast tumors, draining lymph nodes, adjacent tissues. TCRdb re-derived calls from the multiplex PCR reads in MiXCR, one entry per CDR3 protein. The table records over 100,000 distinct CDR3 sequences, about 20% of them present only once. The sequencing input was axillary lymph node tissue. The receptor source for this set is a female donor with breast cancer. Some clones in this sample may be carry-over from other donors' samples. Each CDR3 is given with its conserved first and last residue. The D gene is left open where the match is weak. Clone size appears in some rows only: once, few, many, or a class for an expanded clone.

TRBV6-6	.	TRBJ1-2	.	TGTGCCAGCCGGCGGGGCCAGGACTTCTATGGCTACACCTTC	CASRRGQDFYGYTF
TRBV6-2/TRBV6-3	.	TRBJ2-3	many	TGTGCCAGCAGTTACGTCGGGAAGACGCAGTATTTT	CASSYVGKTQYF
TRBV2	.	TRBJ2-7	many	TGTGCCAGCAGTGAGCCGGGACTCCCACCCGAGCAGTACTTC	CASSEPGLPPEQYF
TRBV5-4	.	TRBJ2-3	few	TGTGCCAGCAGCTGGGGTGGGGCTAGCACAGATACGCAGTATTTT	CASSWGGASTDTQYF
TRBV7-2	.	TRBJ1-5	.	TGTGCCAGCAGCTTCTTGGGCCCACAAAACAATCAGCCCCAGCATTTT	CASSFLGPQNNQPQHF
TRBV19	TRBD2	TRBJ2-2	many	TGTGCCAGTAAAGCGGGGGCGAACACCGGGGAGCTGTTTTTT	CASKAGANTGELFF
TRBV5-1	.	TRBJ2-7	medium-sized	TGCGCCAGCAGCGCTTCGACAGCTACCTACGAGCAGTACTTC	CASSASTATYEQYF
TRBV20-1	TRBD2	TRBJ2-2	many	TGCAGTGCCCCAAGCGGGAAGCGAACCGGGGAGCTGTTTTTT	CSAPSGKRTGELFF
TRBV19	TRBD1	TRBJ2-2	few	TGTGCCAGTTCGCCCGACAGGGCCGGGGAGCTGTTTTTT	CASSPDRAGELFF
TRBV6-1	.	TRBJ1-2	many	TGTGCCAGCAGACAGGGATCTAACTATGGCTACACCTTC	CASRQGSNYGYTF
TRBV20-1	TRBD2	TRBJ2-5	many	TGCAGTGTCGGGGGGGGCTTCCAAGGAACCCAGTACTTC	CSVGGGFQGTQYF
TRBV12-3/TRBV12-4	.	TRBJ1-4	many	TGTGCCAGCAGTACCGGGTCGACTAATGAAAAACTGTTTTTT	CASSTGSTNEKLFF
TRBV10-3	.	TRBJ1-5	many	TGTGCCATCAGTGCGCAGGCAGACCAGCCCCAGCATTTT	CAISAQADQPQHF
TRBV6-5	.	TRBJ2-1	many	TGTGCCAGCAGTAACGGAGGGTCCTACAATGAGCAGTTCTTC	CASSNGGSYNEQFF
TRBV6-5	.	TRBJ2-7	many	TGTGCCAGCAGTAGGGACGGCCACTACGAGCAGTACTTC	CASSRDGHYEQYF
TRBV6-6	.	TRBJ2-1	many	TGTGCCAGCAGTCCACTTGGGGGCCCCCTGAATGAGCAGTTCTTC	CASSPLGGPLNEQFF
TRBV7-9	TRBD2	TRBJ2-1	many	TGTGCCAGCAGCACCACAAGCGGGAGGGCCTACAATGAGCAGTTCTTC	CASSTTSGRAYNEQFF
TRBV7-2	.	TRBJ2-3	.	TGTGCCAGCAGCCCCGGGCAACTCACAGATACGCAGTATTTT	CASSPGQLTDTQYF
TRBV28	TRBD1	TRBJ2-5	many	TGTGCCAGCAGTTCTCCGAACTGGGACAGGGGGCTTCGAGAGACCCAGTACTTC	CASSSPNWDRGLRETQYF
TRBV15	TRBD2	TRBJ2-3	many	TGTGCCACCAGCAGAGGTCTGGGACTAGCGGGAGTAGATACGCAGTATTTT	CATSRGLGLAGVDTQYF
TRBV9	TRBD2	TRBJ2-4	few	TGTGCCAGCAGCTCAAGCGGGGGAACAGCCAAAAACATTCAGTACTTC	CASSSSGGTAKNIQYF
TRBV4-1	TRBD1	TRBJ2-5	many	TGCGCCAGCAGCAGAATACAGGGGGCGGGGGAGACCCAGTACTTC	CASSRIQGAGETQYF
TRBV20-1	.	TRBJ2-1	.	TGCAGTGCTAGGGGGGAACTGGGGAATGAGCAGTTCTTC	CSARGELGNEQFF
TRBV5-1	TRBD2	TRBJ2-7	many	TGCGCCAGCAGCTTGGGACTAGCGGGGTCCGGAATCTTATACGAGCAGTACTTC	CASSLGLAGSGILYEQYF
TRBV2	TRBD2	TRBJ2-2	many	TGTGCCAGCAGTGAAGGGGTAGCGGGAGCCGGGGAGCTGTTTTTT	CASSEGVAGAGELFF
TRBV28	TRBD1	TRBJ1-5	.	TGTGCCAGCAGGTCCGGGACAGGGGGTCAGCCCCAGCGTTTT	CASRSGTGGQPQRF
TRBV18	.	TRBJ2-5	many	TGTGCCAGCTCACCATCGGGAGCGCAAGAGACCCAGTACTTC	CASSPSGAQETQYF
TRBV15	.	TRBJ2-1	many	TGTGCCACCAGCAGAGTAAGCGGGTACAATGAGCAGTTCTTC	CATSRVSGYNEQFF
TRBV6-5	TRBD2	TRBJ2-7	many	TGTGCCAGCAGACGCGGGAGGAGCGGGAACTACGAGCAGTACTTC	CASRRGRSGNYEQYF
TRBV3-1	TRBD2	TRBJ2-2	few	TGTGCCAGCAGCCGAGGGACTAGCGGGGGCCTCGGGGAGCTGTTTTTT	CASSRGTSGGLGELFF
TRBV20-1	TRBD1	TRBJ2-1	few	TGCAATGCGGAGACAGGGGGCATGTCCTACAATGAGCAGTTCTTC	CNAETGGMSYNEQFF
TRBV11-3	.	TRBJ2-7	many	TGTGCCAGCAGCTTAGGTGGTGACGGCACCTCCTACGAGCAGTACTTC	CASSLGGDGTSYEQYF
TRBV7-8	TRBD2	TRBJ2-5	many	TGTGCCAGCAGCTTAGCGGGAGGGCAAGAGACCCAGTACTTC	CASSLAGGQETQYF
TRBV10-1	.	TRBJ1-6	many	TGCGCCACCAGGGGTGATGGAGATAATTCACCCCTCCACTTT	CATRGDGDNSPLHF
TRBV6-2/TRBV6-3	TRBD2	TRBJ2-1	many	TGTGCCAGCAGTAGGACTAGCCACTCCTACAATGAGCAGTTCTTC	CASSRTSHSYNEQFF
TRBV19	TRBD1	TRBJ1-2	many	TGTGCCAGTAGTATAGATCTCTCCCCGACAGGGGCGGATGGCTACACCTTC	CASSIDLSPTGADGYTF
TRBV29-1	TRBD1	TRBJ2-5	many	TGCAGCGTCGCAGACAGGGGTGGTCGAGAGACCCAGTACTTC	CSVADRGGRETQYF
TRBV18	TRBD1	TRBJ1-5	.	TGTGCCAGCTCATCAGGACAGGGCTTTGGCAATCAGCCCCAGCATTTT	CASSSGQGFGNQPQHF
TRBV6-1	TRBD1	TRBJ2-2	few	TGTGCCACTGTTGACCAGGGGGCCTTCACCGGGGAGCTGTTTTTT	CATVDQGAFTGELFF
TRBV13	TRBD1	TRBJ2-1	many	TGTGCCAGCAGCGGCGGCAGGACAGGGAACAATGAGCAGTTCTTC	CASSGGRTGNNEQFF
TRBV12-3/TRBV12-4	TRBD2	TRBJ2-1	many	TGTGCCAGCAGTTCGACCCTAACTAGCGGGAGAAACAATGAGCAGTTCTTC	CASSSTLTSGRNNEQFF
TRBV20-1	.	TRBJ1-6	many	TGCAGTGCTAGAGATGCGAATTCACCCCTCCACTTT	CSARDANSPLHF
TRBV6-5	TRBD2	TRBJ2-7	many	TGTGCCAGCAGTTACTCCCGGACTAGCGGGACACATTACGAGCAGTACTTC	CASSYSRTSGTHYEQYF
TRBV29-1	TRBD2	TRBJ2-1	many	TGCAGCGTTGAAGTTTTTGGGACTAGCGCTAAGTTTAATGAGCAGTTCTTC	CSVEVFGTSAKFNEQFF
TRBV11-2	.	TRBJ1-4	many	TGTGCCAGCAGCTTCGGCGGCGAAAAACTGTTTTTT	CASSFGGEKLFF
TRBV7-9	.	TRBJ1-4	many	TGTGCCAGCAGCTTTTCGCAGGGTGGGGAAAAACTGTTTTTT	CASSFSQGGEKLFF
TRBV30	TRBD2	TRBJ2-7	many	TGTGCCTGGAGACGACTAGCGGGACCCTACGAGCAGTACTTC	CAWRRLAGPYEQYF
TRBV20-1	TRBD2	TRBJ2-1	many	TGCAGTGCTAGAGTATTTATGGGACTAGCTAGAGATGAGCAGTTCTTC	CSARVFMGLARDEQFF
TRBV28	.	TRBJ1-4	few	TGTGCCAGCAGTGATCCCGGGACTGCGAATGAAAAACTGTTTTTT	CASSDPGTANEKLFF